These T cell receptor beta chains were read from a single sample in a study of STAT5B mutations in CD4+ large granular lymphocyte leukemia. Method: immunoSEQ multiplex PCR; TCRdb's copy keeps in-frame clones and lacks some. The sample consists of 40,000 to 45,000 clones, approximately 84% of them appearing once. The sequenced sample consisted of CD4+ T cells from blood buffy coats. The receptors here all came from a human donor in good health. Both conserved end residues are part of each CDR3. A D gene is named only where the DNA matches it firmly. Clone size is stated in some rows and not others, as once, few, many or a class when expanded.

TGTGCCAGCAGTGACTCTACCCCCTTAGCGGGAGGCCACAATGAGCAGTTCTTC	CASSDSTPLAGGHNEQFF	TRBJ2-1	TRBV6-4	-	TRBD2
TGTGCCAGCAGCGTCGATCAGGGGCGAAACTATGGCTACACCTTC	CASSVDQGRNYGYTF	TRBJ1-2	TRBV9	-	-
TGTGCCAGCAGTGAAGGACAGGGTATCCAGCAGTACTTC	CASSEGQGIQQYF	TRBJ2-7	TRBV6-1	once	TRBD1
TGTGCCAGTAGTTCGCAGGGGAGAGTCAATGAGCAGTTCTTC	CASSSQGRVNEQFF	TRBJ2-1	TRBV19	-	-
TGTGCCAGCTCATTTTCTCGGGGAGTTGAAACTGAAGCTTTCTTT	CASSFSRGVETEAFF	TRBJ1-1	TRBV18	-	-
TGTGCCAGCAGTTTATCGGGCTATGGCTACACCTTC	CASSLSGYGYTF	TRBJ1-2	TRBV28	few	-
TGTGCCTGGACTATCTCGTCCGGAAACACCATATATTTT	CAWTISSGNTIYF	TRBJ1-3	TRBV30	-	-
TGTGCCAGCTCACCACCCACAGGGGCAGGAGGCTACACCTTC	CASSPPTGAGGYTF	TRBJ1-2	TRBV18	few	TRBD1
TGTGCCAGCAGCCGTGACATCACAGGGGGCTTTGGAAACACCATATATTTT	CASSRDITGGFGNTIYF	TRBJ1-3	TRBV7-9	-	TRBD1
TGTGCCAGCAGTGAATTTCCACCGGCTAGCGATTACTACAATGAGCAGTTCTTC	CASSEFPPASDYYNEQFF	TRBJ2-1	TRBV6-1	-	-
TGTGCCAGCAGCGTAGAACTTCCCACAGATACGCAGTATTTT	CASSVELPTDTQYF	TRBJ2-3	TRBV9	-	-
TGCAGCGTTGCCGGGCCCACGAATGAAAAACTGTTTTTT	CSVAGPTNEKLFF	TRBJ1-4	TRBV29-1	-	-
TGCGCCAGCAGCCAAGCGGGTCAGAGTTTTGGAAACACCATATATTTT	CASSQAGQSFGNTIYF	TRBJ1-3	TRBV4-1	-	-
TGTGCCAGCAGTGTTAGCGGGAGCACAGATACGCAGTATTTT	CASSVSGSTDTQYF	TRBJ2-3	TRBV6-4	-	TRBD2
TGCGCCAGCCGTCTTGGGGACTCTAGCACAGATACGCAGTATTTT	CASRLGDSSTDTQYF	TRBJ2-3	TRBV5-1	-	-
TGTGCCAGCAGCCTAACCCCGGGACAGAAAGAGACCCAGTACTTC	CASSLTPGQKETQYF	TRBJ2-5	TRBV7-8	-	TRBD1
TGTGCCAGCCGCCTAGCGGGGGTTAACACAGATACGCAGTATTTT	CASRLAGVNTDTQYF	TRBJ2-3	TRBV27	-	TRBD2
TGCAGCGTTGAAGGAGCTAGCGGGGGTCACTACAATGAGCAGTTCTTC	CSVEGASGGHYNEQFF	TRBJ2-1	TRBV29-1	-	TRBD2
TGTGCCAGCAGCTTAGATTGGGCGGCGGCAGAGAACACCGGGGAGCTGTTTTTT	CASSLDWAAAENTGELFF	TRBJ2-2	TRBV7-2	-	-
TGTGCCAGCATTGGGCAGGAGTGGACTGAAGCTTTCTTT	CASIGQEWTEAFF	TRBJ1-1	TRBV28	-	-
TGTGCCAGCAGCTGGGACGTCCAAGGCTACACCTTC	CASSWDVQGYTF	TRBJ1-2	TRBV7-2	-	-
TGTGCCTCTGGACAGGGCTCCTACGAGCAGTACTTC	CASGQGSYEQYF	TRBJ2-7	TRBV30	-	TRBD1
TGTGCCAGCAGTGAATACGCATATCGCACAGATACGCAGTATTTT	CASSEYAYRTDTQYF	TRBJ2-3	TRBV6-1	-	-
TGCAGCGTTGAAGTGGTCTCCGGAAACACCATATATTTT	CSVEVVSGNTIYF	TRBJ1-3	TRBV29-1	-	-
TGTGCCACCCGGGACAGAAACTATGGCTACACCTTC	CATRDRNYGYTF	TRBJ1-2	TRBV10-3	few	TRBD1
TGTGCCAGCAGTTTATTCGGACAGGGAGGGGATGAAAAACTGTTTTTT	CASSLFGQGGDEKLFF	TRBJ1-4	TRBV27	-	TRBD1
TGTGCCAGTAGTCTTCCAAGCGGGGCCCTCTCCTACAATGAGCAGTTCTTC	CASSLPSGALSYNEQFF	TRBJ2-1	TRBV19	-	TRBD2
TGTGCCAGCAGCTCATGGGGCTCGGGGACTAATGAAAAACTGTTTTTT	CASSSWGSGTNEKLFF	TRBJ1-4	TRBV9	-	-
TGTGCCAGCAGACCCTGGGGTGACAGGGCTGGCTACACCTTC	CASRPWGDRAGYTF	TRBJ1-2	TRBV28	once	TRBD1